This is a list of T cell receptor beta chains from one sample in a study of blood T cells in healthy people across ages. TCRdb re-called the 5' RACE reads with MiXCR, one entry per CDR3 protein. The profile shows hundreds of thousands of distinct CDR3 sequences, around 36% of them singletons. The sample consisted of blood. The receptors come from a man aged 18 to 35 in good health. CDR3s include the opening cysteine and the closing phenylalanine or tryptophan. A D gene is named only where the DNA matches it firmly. Not all rows give a size; the values are once, few, many and, for expanded clones, a class.

NA	13	TRBV10-3	NA	TRBJ1-1	CAIEGELNTEAFF
NA	14	TRBV20-1	few	TRBJ1-5	CSPSGGSGNQPQHF
NA	15	TRBV4-2	few	TRBJ1-6	CASSPSETDNSPLHF
TRBD1	15	TRBV20-1	many	TRBJ1-6	CSARATDRENSPLHF
NA	12	TRBV5-5	NA	NA	CASSLVYREQYF
TRBD1	16	TRBV7-9	many	TRBJ1-2	CASSSDRGLGNYGYTF
NA	15	TRBV20-1	NA	TRBJ2-3	CSALSRQDDTDTQYF
NA	15	TRBV7-2	few	TRBJ2-1	CASSLVNIGGHEQFF
TRBD1	16	TRBV7-2	NA	TRBJ1-5	CAGSLNQGVSGQPQHF
NA	10	TRBV20-1	NA	TRBJ2-7	CSASRYGQYF
TRBD1	16	TRBV3-1	NA	TRBJ2-4	CASSQVAGTGENIQYF
TRBD1	16	TRBV12-3/TRBV12-4	few	TRBJ1-2	CASIGGRGRKGYGYTF
NA	12	TRBV14	few	TRBJ2-3	CASSPFRNTQYF
NA	11	TRBV7-2	NA	TRBJ2-1	CASSLKREQFF
NA	13	TRBV2	NA	TRBJ1-2	CASSPDGFYGYTF
TRBD1	18	TRBV28	NA	TRBJ1-2	CASSRVMQDRGRDYGYTF
TRBD1	16	TRBV9	NA	TRBJ1-1	CASSEGDRVRNTQAFF
NA	19	TRBV4-1	many	TRBJ1-2	CASSALIRDPVPFNYGYTF
NA	15	TRBV7-9	many	TRBJ2-5	CASNLGQGTQETQYF
TRBD1	17	TRBV5-5	NA	TRBJ2-2	CAGTRTGGDEDTGELFF
TRBD1	14	TRBV7-7	NA	TRBJ2-7	CASSLNRGQDEQYF
NA	13	TRBV7-9	NA	TRBJ2-1	CASSVADWYEQFF
TRBD1	14	TRBV20-1	NA	TRBJ1-5	CSASRDSANQPQHF
TRBD2	16	TRBV15	NA	NA	CATSRERTSGENIQYF
TRBD1	15	TRBV5-1	NA	TRBJ1-1	CASSGHRGENTEAFF
NA	20	TRBV7-8	NA	TRBJ1-5	CASSLVEQSDAVDSNQPQHF
NA	15	TRBV5-1	few	TRBJ1-4	CASNLDGATNEKLFF
NA	14	TRBV5-1	few	TRBJ1-1	CASSQDSLNTEAFF
TRBD1	16	TRBV20-1	few	TRBJ2-1	CSARISGTGGRDEQFF
TRBD1	18	TRBV6-2/TRBV6-3	NA	TRBJ2-6	CASRDDRESASGANVLTF
NA	14	TRBV7-8	few	TRBJ1-1	CASSLVGVDTEAFF
NA	14	TRBV4-3	NA	TRBJ1-2	CASSEGVRAGGYTF
NA	14	TRBV5-1	NA	NA	CASSLELEFCEQYF
TRBD1	15	TRBV9	NA	TRBJ1-1	CASSVVRTGGAEAFF
TRBD2	16	TRBV5-4	few	TRBJ2-3	CASSFLRGANPDTQYF
NA	16	TRBV6-6	NA	TRBJ2-3	CASSSIRDGRRDTQYF
TRBD1	14	TRBV3-1	NA	TRBJ1-2	CASSQKGQGGGYTF
TRBD2	15	TRBV5-1	once	TRBJ2-7	CASSFRGGSLDEQYF
NA	15	TRBV7-6	few	TRBJ1-2	CASSLDSDGNYGYTF
TRBD1	15	TRBV6-6	many	TRBJ1-2	CASTWTGGSEDGYTF
NA	13	TRBV12-3/TRBV12-4	NA	TRBJ1-1	CASSLEQPIEAFF
NA	15	TRBV14	NA	TRBJ2-7	CASSQAPRDPKGQYF
NA	13	TRBV6-1	many	TRBJ2-3	CASRTGPRDTQYF
TRBD1	14	TRBV6-2/TRBV6-3	few	TRBJ2-7	CASSYDGTAYEQYF
NA	16	TRBV4-1	NA	TRBJ2-5	CASSQRLGGRQETQYF
NA	16	TRBV29-1	once	TRBJ2-7	CSVEAPRDAGSYEQYF
TRBD1	15	TRBV29-1	NA	TRBJ1-2	CSVGTGARPGYGYTF
NA	13	TRBV7-2	many	TRBJ2-3	CASSLAPKDTQYF
NA	14	TRBV12-3/TRBV12-4	NA	TRBJ2-3	CASSREESADTQYF
NA	14	TRBV20-1	NA	TRBJ1-5	CSARDPSDRQPQHF
NA	15	TRBV6-5	NA	TRBJ2-5	CASSYSIGSGETQYF